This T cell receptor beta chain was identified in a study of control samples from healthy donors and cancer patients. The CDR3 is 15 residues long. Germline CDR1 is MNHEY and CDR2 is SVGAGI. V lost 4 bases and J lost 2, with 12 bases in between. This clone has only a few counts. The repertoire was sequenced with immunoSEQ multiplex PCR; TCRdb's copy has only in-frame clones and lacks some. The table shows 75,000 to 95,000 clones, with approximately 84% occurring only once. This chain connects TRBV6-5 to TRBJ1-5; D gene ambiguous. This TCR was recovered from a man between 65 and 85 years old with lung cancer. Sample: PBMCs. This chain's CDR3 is CASSSITTGNQPQHF. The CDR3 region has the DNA TGTGCCAGCAGTTCCATAACGACCGGCAATCAGCCCCAGCATTTT.